A selection of T cell receptor beta chains follows, all from one sample in a study of cytomegalovirus exposure and HLA in healthy donors. Libraries were prepared by immunoSEQ multiplex PCR; TCRdb keeps only in-frame clonotypes and omits some of them. The data show 200,000 or so clones, about 83% seen once. Sequencing was carried out using PBMCs. The source of these receptors is a woman aged 25 to 39 in good health and CMV-seropositive. Both conserved end residues are trimmed from each CDR3.

CDR3	V	J	length
SVEEYRTGGFGYT	TRBV29-1	TRBJ1-2	13
ASSLAPTGPNEKLF	TRBV5-5	TRBJ1-4	14
ASSVYPSLNTDTQY	TRBV9	TRBJ2-3	14
ASSQGHLEAF	TRBV4-1	TRBJ1-1	10
ASSPQGGVSDTQY	TRBV11-3	TRBJ2-3	13
ASSLDISGVNEQF	TRBV5-1	TRBJ2-1	13
ATSRPEGRGWPQETQY	TRBV15	TRBJ2-5	16
ASRVGQGANEKLF	TRBV2	TRBJ1-4	13
ASSFGQDVNGYT	TRBV7-9	TRBJ1-2	12
ASSLGQGANQPQH	TRBV7-6	TRBJ1-5	13
ASSLEGLAGLSYEQY	TRBV5-6	TRBJ2-7	15
ASSLPGQGARETQY	TRBV7-6	TRBJ2-5	14
ASSLSPRQGRGEQY	TRBV7-2	TRBJ2-7	14
ASSQKWANTEAF	TRBV6-5	TRBJ1-1	12
ASRPQGSYTGELF	TRBV6-5	TRBJ2-2	13